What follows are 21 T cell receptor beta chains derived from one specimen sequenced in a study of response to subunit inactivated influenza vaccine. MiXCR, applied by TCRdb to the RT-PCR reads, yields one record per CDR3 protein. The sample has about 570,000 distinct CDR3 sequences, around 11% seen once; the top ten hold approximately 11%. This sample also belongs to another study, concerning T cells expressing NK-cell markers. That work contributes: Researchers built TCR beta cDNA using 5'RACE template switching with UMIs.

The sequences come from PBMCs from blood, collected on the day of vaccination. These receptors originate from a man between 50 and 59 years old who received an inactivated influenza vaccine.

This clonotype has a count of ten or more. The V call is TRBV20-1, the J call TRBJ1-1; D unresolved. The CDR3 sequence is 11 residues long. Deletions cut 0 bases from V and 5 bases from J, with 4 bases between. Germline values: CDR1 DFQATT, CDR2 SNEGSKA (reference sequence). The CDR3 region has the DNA TGCAGTGCTAGAGATCCGACTGAAGCTTTCTTT. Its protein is CSARDPTEAFF.

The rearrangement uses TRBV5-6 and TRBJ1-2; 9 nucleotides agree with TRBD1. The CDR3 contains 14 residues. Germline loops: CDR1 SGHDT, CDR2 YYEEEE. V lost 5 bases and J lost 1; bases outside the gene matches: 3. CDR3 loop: CASRNRGRNYGYTF. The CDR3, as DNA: TGTGCCAGCAGGAACAGGGGGCGTAACTATGGCTACACCTTC.

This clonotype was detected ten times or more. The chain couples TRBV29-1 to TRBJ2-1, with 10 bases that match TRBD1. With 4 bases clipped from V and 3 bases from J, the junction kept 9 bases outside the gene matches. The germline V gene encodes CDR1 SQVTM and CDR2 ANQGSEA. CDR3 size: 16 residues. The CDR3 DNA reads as TGCAGCGTTGCCCATCTGACAGGGGGCCTCTACAATGAGCAGTTCTTC. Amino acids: CSVAHLTGGLYNEQFF.

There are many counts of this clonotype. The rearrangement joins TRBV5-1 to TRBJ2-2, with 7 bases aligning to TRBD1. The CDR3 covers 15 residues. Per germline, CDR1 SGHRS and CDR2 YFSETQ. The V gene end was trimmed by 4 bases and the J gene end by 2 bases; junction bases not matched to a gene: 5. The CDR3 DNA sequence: TGCGCCAGCAGCCTCCGGGACAGTAACACCGGGGAGCTGTTTTTT. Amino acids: CASSLRDSNTGELFF.

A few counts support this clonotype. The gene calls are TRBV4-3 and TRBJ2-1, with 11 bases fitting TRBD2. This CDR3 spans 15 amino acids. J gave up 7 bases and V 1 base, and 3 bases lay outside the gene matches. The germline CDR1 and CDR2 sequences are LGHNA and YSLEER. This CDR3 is CASSQVAGGPNEQFF. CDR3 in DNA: TGCGCCAGCAGCCAAGTAGCGGGAGGGCCAAATGAGCAGTTCTTC.

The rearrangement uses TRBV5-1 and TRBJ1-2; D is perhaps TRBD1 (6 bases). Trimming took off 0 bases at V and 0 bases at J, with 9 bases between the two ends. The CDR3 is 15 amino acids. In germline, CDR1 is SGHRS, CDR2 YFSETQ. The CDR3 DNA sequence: TGCGCCAGCAGCTTGGACGGGACATCTAACTATGGCTACACCTTC. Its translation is CASSLDGTSNYGYTF. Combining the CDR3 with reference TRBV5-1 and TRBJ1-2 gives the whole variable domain KAGVTQTPRYLIKTRGQQVTLSCSPISGHRSVSWYQQTPGQGLQFLFEYFSETQRNKGNFPGRFSGRQFSNSRSEMNVSTLELGDSALYLCASSLDGTSNYGYTFGSGTRLTVV.

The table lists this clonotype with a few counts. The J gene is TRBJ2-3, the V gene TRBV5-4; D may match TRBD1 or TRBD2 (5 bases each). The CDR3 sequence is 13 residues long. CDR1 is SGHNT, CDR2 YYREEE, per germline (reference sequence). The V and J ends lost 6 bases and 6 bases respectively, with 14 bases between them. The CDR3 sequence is CASNNWDGDTQYF. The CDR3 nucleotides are TGTGCCAGCAACAATTGGGACGGGGATACGCAGTATTTT.

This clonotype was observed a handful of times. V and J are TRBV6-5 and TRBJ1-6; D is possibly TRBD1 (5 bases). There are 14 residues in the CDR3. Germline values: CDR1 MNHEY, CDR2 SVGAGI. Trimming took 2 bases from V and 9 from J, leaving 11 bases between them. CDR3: CASSYVAGSSPLHF. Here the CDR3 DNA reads TGTGCCAGCAGTTACGTGGCAGGGAGTTCACCCCTCCACTTT.

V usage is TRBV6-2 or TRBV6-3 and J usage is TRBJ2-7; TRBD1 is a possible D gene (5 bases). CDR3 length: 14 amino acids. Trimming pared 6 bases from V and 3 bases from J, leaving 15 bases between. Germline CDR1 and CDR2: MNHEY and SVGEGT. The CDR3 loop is CASSQSGIHYEQYF. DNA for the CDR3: TGTGCCAGCAGCCAGTCAGGGATTCACTACGAGCAGTACTTC.

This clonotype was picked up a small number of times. The CDR3 loop is CASSQGQGGETQYF. The CDR3 nucleotides are TGTGCCAGCAGCCAAGGACAGGGGGGTGAGACCCAGTACTTC. The chain is built from TRBV3-1 and TRBJ2-5, with 9 nucleotides matching TRBD1. The CDR3 runs 14 residues. Germline V gene lookup returns CDR1 LGHDT and CDR2 YNNKEL (reference sequence). The V and J ends lost 1 base and 5 bases, in that order; junction bases with no gene match: 2.

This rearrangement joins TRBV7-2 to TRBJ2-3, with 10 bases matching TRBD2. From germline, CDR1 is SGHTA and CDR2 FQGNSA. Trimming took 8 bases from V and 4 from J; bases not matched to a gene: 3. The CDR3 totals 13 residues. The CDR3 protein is CASLAGVSDTQYF. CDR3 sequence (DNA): TGTGCCAGCCTAGCGGGAGTCTCAGATACGCAGTATTTT. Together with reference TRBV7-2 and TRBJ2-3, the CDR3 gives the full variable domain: GAGVSQSPSNKVTEKGKDVELRCDPISGHTALYWYRQSLGQGLEFLIYFQGNSAPDKSGLPSDRFSAERTGGSVSTLTIQRTQQEDSAVYLCASLAGVSDTQYFGPGTRLTVL.

This CDR3 is CASSASGGAKYEQFF. The CDR3 nucleotides are TGTGCCAGCAGCGCCAGCGGGGGAGCCAAGTATGAGCAGTTCTTC. The chain carries TRBV4-2 and TRBJ2-1; 8 bases map to TRBD2. V shed 5 bases and J 8 bases; nucleotides not matched to a gene: 11. The germline V gene encodes CDR1 LGHNA and CDR2 YNFKEQ. The CDR3 runs to 15 residues.

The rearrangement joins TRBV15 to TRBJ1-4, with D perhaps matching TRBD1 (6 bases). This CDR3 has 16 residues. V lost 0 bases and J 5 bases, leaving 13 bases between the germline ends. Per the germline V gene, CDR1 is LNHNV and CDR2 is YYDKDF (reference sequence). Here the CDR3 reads CATSRDGTTSNEKLFF. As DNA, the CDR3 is TGTGCCACCAGCAGAGATGGGACAACCAGCAATGAAAAACTGTTTTTT.

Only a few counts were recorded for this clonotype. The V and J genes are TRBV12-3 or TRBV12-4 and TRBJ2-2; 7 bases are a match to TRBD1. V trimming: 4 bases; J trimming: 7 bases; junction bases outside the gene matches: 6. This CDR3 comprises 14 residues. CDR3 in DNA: TGTGCCAGCAGTTCCGACAGGGTGGTCGGGGAGCTGTTTTTT. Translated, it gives CASSSDRVVGELFF.

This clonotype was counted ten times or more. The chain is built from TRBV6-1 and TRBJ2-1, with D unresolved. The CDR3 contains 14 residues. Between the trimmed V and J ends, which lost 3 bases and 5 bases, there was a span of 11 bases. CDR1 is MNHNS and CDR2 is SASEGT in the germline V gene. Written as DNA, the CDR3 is TGTGCCAGCAGTGATCCACGATATAACAATGAGCAGTTCTTC. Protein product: CASSDPRYNNEQFF.

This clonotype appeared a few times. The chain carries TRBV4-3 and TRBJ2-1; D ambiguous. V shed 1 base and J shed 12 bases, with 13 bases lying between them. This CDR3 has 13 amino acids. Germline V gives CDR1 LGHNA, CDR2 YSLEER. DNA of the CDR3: TGCGCCAGCAGCCAAGTTCGCCGCGGTGGGCAGTTCTTC. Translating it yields CASSQVRRGGQFF.

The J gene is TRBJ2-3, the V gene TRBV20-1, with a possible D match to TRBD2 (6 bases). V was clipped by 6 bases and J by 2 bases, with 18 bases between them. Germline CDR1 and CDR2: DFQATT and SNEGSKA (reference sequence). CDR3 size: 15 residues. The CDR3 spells CSAKNYGEATDTQYF. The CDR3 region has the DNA TGCAGTGCCAAAAACTACGGGGAGGCCACAGATACGCAGTATTTT.

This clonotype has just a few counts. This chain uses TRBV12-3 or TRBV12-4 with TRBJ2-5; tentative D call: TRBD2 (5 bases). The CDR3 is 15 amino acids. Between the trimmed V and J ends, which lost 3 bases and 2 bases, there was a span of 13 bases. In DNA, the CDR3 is TGTGCCAGCAGTTTCCTGGGAGTGGGGCAAGAGACCCAGTACTTC. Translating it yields CASSFLGVGQETQYF.

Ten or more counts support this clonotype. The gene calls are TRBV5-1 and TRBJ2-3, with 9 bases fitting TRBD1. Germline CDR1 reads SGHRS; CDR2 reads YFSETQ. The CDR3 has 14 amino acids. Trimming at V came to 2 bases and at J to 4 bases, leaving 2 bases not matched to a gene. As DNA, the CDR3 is TGCGCCAGCAGCTTTGGACAGGGGTCAGATACGCAGTATTTT. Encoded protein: CASSFGQGSDTQYF.

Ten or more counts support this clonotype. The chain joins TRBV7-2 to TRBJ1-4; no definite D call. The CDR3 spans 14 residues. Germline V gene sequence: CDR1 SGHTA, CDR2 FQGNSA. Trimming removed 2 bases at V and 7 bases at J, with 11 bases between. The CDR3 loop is CASSLRIGSEKLFF. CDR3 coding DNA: TGTGCCAGCAGCTTACGGATCGGCTCTGAAAAACTGTTTTTT.

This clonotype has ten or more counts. The CDR3 protein is CASSLQSDEQFF. As DNA, the CDR3 is TGCGCCAGCAGCTTGCAAAGTGATGAGCAGTTCTTC. This rearrangement joins TRBV5-1 to TRBJ2-1; D is unclear. Germline CDR1 reads SGHRS; CDR2 reads YFSETQ. The CDR3 totals 12 residues. The V end lost 1 base, the J end lost 8 bases, and 7 bases lay between the germline ends.